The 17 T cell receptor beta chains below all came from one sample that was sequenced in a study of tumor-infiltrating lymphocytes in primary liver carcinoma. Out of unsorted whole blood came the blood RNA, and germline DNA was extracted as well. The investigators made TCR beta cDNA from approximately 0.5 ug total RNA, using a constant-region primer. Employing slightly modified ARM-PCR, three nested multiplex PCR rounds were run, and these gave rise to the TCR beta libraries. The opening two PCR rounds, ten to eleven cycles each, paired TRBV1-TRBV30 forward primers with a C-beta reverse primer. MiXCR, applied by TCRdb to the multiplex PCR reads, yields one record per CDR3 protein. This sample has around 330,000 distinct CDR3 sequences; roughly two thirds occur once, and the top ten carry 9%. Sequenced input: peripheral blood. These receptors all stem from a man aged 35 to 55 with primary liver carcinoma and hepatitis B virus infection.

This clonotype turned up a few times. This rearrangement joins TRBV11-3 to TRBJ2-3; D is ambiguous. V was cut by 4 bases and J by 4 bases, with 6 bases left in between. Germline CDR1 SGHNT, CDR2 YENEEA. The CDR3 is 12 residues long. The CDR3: CASSSTPDTQYF. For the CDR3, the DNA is TGTGCCAGCAGCTCGACTCCAGATACGCAGTATTTT.

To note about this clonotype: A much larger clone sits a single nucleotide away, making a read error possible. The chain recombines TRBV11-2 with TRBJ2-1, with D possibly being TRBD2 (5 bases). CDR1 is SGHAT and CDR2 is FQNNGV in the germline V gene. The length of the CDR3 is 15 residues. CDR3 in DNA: TGTGTCAGCAGCTTAGAGGCGCGGGTTTACAATGAGCAGTTCTTC. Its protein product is CVSSLEARVYNEQFF.

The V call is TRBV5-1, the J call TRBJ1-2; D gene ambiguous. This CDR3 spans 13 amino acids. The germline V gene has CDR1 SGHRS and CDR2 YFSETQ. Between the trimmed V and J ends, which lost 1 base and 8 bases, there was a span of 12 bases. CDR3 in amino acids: CASSLSVSSGYTF. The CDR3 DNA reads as TGCGCCAGCAGCTTGTCAGTATCTTCCGGCTACACCTTC.

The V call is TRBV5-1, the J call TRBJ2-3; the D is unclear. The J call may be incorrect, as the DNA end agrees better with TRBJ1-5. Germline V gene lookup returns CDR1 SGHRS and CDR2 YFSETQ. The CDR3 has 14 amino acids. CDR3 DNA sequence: TGCGCCAGCAGCTCATTGACTCGCACAGATACGCAGCATTTT. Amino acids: CASSSLTRTDTQHF.

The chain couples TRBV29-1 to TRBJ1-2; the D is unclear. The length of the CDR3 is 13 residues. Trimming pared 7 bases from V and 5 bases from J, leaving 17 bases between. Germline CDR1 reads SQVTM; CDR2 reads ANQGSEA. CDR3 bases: TGCAGCGACTATTCTTACAACGATTATGGCTACACCTTC. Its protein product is CSDYSYNDYGYTF.

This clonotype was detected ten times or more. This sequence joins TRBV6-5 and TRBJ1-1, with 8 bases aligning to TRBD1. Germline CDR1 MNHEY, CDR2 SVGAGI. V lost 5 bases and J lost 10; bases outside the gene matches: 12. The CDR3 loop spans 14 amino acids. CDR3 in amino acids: CASSRAFPQGVAFF. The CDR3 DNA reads TGTGCCAGCAGTAGGGCCTTTCCACAGGGGGTAGCTTTCTTT.

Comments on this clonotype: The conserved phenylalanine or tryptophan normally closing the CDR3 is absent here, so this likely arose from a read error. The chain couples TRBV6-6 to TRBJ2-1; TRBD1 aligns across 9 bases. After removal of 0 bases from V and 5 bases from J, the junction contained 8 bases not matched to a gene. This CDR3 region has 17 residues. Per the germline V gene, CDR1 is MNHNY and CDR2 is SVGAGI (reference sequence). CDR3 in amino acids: CASSYSMGQGIHNEQFL. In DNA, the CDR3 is TGTGCCAGCAGTTACTCTATGGGACAGGGCATACACAATGAGCAGTTCCTC.

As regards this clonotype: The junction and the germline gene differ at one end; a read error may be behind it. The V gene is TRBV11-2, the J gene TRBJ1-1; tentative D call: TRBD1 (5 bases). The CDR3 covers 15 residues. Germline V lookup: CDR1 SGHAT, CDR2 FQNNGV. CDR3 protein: CASNFGGAGATEASF. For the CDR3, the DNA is TGTGCCAGCAACTTTGGAGGGGCCGGGGCCACTGAAGCTTCCTTT. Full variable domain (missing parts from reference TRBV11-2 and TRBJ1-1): EAGVAQSPRYKIIEKRQSVAFWCNPISGHATLYWYQQILGQGPKLLIQFQNNGVVDDSQLPKDRFSAERLKGVDSTLKIQPAKLEDSAVYLCASNFGGAGATEASFGQGTRLTVV.

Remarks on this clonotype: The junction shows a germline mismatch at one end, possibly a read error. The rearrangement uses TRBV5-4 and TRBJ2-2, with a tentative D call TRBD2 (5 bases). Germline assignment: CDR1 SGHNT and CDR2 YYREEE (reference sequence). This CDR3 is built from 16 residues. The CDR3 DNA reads TGTGCCAGCAACTTCTACCTGGGTACGAACACCGGGGAACTGTTTTTT. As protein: CASNFYLGTNTGELFF.

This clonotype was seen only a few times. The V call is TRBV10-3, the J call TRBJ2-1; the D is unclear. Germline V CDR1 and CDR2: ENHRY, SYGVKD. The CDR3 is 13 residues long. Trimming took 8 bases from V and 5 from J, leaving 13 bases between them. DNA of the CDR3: TGTGCCATCTCCCCAGCTGGGGACAATGAGCAGTTCTTC. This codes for CAISPAGDNEQFF.

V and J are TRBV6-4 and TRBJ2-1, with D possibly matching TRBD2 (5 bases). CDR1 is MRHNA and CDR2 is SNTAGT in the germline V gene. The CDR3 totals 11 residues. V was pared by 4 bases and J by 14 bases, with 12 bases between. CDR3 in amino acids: CASSVRDQKFF. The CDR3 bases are TGTGCCAGCAGTGTCCGGGATCAGAAGTTCTTC.

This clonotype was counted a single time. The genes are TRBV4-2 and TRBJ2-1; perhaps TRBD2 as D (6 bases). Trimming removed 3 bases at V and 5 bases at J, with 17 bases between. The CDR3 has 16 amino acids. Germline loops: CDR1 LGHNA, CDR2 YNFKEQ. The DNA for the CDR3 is TGTGCCAGCAGCCAGACTCAGTCGGGAGCAGACAATGAGCAGTTCTTC. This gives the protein CASSQTQSGADNEQFF.

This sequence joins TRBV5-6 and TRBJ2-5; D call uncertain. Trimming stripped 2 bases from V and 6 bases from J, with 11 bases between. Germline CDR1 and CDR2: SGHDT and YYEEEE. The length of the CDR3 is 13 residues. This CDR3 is CASSFEGRKTQYF. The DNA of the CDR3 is TGTGCCAGCAGCTTCGAAGGTCGGAAGACCCAGTACTTC. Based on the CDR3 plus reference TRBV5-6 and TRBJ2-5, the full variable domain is DAGVTQSPTHLIKTRGQQVTLRCSPKSGHDTVSWYQQALGQGPQFIFQYYEEEERQRGNFPDRFSGHQFPNYSSELNVNALLLGDSALYLCASSFEGRKTQYFGPGTRLLVL.

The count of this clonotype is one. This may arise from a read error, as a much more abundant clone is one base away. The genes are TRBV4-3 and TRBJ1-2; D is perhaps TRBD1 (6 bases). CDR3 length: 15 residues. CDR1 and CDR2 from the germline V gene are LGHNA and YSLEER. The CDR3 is CASSQEGTLNYGYIF. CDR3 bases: TGCGCCAGCAGCCAAGAAGGGACACTTAACTATGGCTACATCTTC.

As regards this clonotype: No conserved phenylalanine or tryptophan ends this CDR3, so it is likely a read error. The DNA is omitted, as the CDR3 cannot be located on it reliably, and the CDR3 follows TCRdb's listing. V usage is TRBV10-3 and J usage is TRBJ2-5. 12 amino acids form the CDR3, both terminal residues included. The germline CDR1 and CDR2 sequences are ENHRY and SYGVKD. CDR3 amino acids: CAISETREAHYS.

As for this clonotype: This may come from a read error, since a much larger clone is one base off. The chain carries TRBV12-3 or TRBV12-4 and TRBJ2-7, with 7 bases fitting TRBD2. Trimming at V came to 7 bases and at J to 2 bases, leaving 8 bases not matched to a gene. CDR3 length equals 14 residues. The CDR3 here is CASIASGTTYEQYF. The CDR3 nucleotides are TGTGCCAGCATTGCCTCCGGGACTACCTACGAGCAGTACTTC.

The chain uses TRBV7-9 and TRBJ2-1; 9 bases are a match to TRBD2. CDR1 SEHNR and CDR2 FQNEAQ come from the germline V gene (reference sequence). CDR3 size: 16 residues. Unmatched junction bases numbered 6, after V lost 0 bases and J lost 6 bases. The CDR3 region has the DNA TGTGCCAGCAGCTTAGCTCTAGCGGGAACCTGCAATGAGCAGTTCTTC. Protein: CASSLALAGTCNEQFF.